Shown below are 23 T cell receptor beta chains from a single sample sequenced in a study of T cell changes during pregnancy in multiple sclerosis. This table comes from immunoSEQ multiplex PCR, and its TCRdb copy is limited to in-frame clones, with some not included. Of over 65,000 clones in the sample, about 90% were seen once. The source was peripheral blood, collected in the second trimester of pregnancy. These receptors originate from a female donor with multiple sclerosis, enrolled in a pregnancy study.

The J gene is TRBJ1-2, the V gene TRBV2, with D possibly matching TRBD1 (5 bases). V lost 9 bases and J lost 10, with 15 bases in between. Germline CDR1 is SNHLY and CDR2 is FYNNEI. This CDR3 has 11 residues. CDR3 sequence (DNA): TGTGCCAGAAACAGGCATCCTTTCTACACCTTC. Translation: CARNRHPFYTF.

The chain carries TRBV18 and TRBJ2-4, with TRBD1 identical over 8 bases. This CDR3 has 14 residues. Per the germline V gene, CDR1 is KGHSH and CDR2 is LQKENI. With V trimmed by 6 bases and J by 1 base, 2 bases remained unmatched. DNA of the CDR3: TGTGCCAGCTCGCGACAGGGGGCCAAAAACATTCAGTACTTC. It specifies CASSRQGAKNIQYF.

CDR3 loop: CASSLPGRTNTEAFF. The CDR3 nucleotides read TGTGCCAGCAGCCTCCCAGGGCGGACGAACACTGAAGCTTTCTTT. The chain has TRBV7-6 and TRBJ1-1, with D tentatively TRBD1 (5 bases). CDR1 and CDR2 from the germline V gene are SGHVS and FNYEAQ. CDR3 size: 15 residues. Trimming stripped 5 bases from V and 1 base from J, with 14 bases between.

The genes are TRBV19 and TRBJ2-7; tentatively, D is TRBD1 (5 bases). Germline assignment: CDR1 LNHDA and CDR2 SQIVND (reference sequence). The germline V and J ends were trimmed by 7 bases and 5 bases, with 15 bases remaining between them. The CDR3 consists of 13 residues. The CDR3 sequence is CASKQRGINEQYF. The CDR3 DNA reads TGTGCCAGTAAGCAAAGGGGAATTAACGAGCAGTACTTC.

The chain couples TRBV9 to TRBJ2-1; perhaps TRBD2 as D (5 bases). Germline CDR1 SGDLS, CDR2 YYNGEE. The CDR3 length is 13 residues. The germline V and J ends were trimmed by 1 base and 7 bases, with 9 bases remaining between them. CDR3 coding DNA: TGTGCCAGCAGCGTACGGACGGGGAATGAGCAGTTCTTC. Translating gives CASSVRTGNEQFF.

V and J are TRBV6-1 and TRBJ2-2, with D uncertain. Germline CDR1 MNHNS, CDR2 SASEGT. Trimming shortened V by 8 bases and J by 1 base, and 14 bases separated the two germline ends. The CDR3 is 15 residues long. CDR3 in DNA: TGTGCCAGCCAGACGGTGGGCGAGAACACCGGGGAGCTGTTTTTT. Translated, it gives CASQTVGENTGELFF.

The chain employs TRBV4-3 and TRBJ1-2, with D possibly being TRBD1 (5 bases). CDR1 and CDR2 (germline): LGHNA, YSLEER. The ends were cut back, 0 bases at V and 8 bases at J, with 22 bases in the middle. The CDR3 has 17 amino acids. The CDR3 bases are TGCGCCAGCAGCCAAGATCGCTTTTCCAGGGTTGCTATCGGCTACACCTTC. Protein product: CASSQDRFSRVAIGYTF.

V is TRBV6-1 and J is TRBJ1-2; D uncertain. Trimming stripped 9 bases from V and 4 bases from J, with 9 bases between. The germline gives CDR1 MNHNS, CDR2 SASEGT. This CDR3 contains 11 residues. Written as DNA, the CDR3 is TGTGCCAGTCCGGGTGGCTATGGCTACACCTTC. Translation gives CASPGGYGYTF.

This chain joins TRBV29-1 and TRBJ1-2; 10 bases line up with TRBD1. Trimming at V came to 5 bases and at J to 7 bases, leaving 4 bases not matched to a gene. The CDR3 is made up of 12 amino acids. CDR1 SQVTM and CDR2 ANQGSEA come from the germline V gene. In DNA, the CDR3 is TGCAGCGTTAGACAGGGGGCAGGTGGCTACACCTTC. It codes for CSVRQGAGGYTF.

This sequence joins TRBV20-1 and TRBJ2-7; 7 bases are a match to TRBD1. The CDR3 has 11 amino acids. Germline V gives CDR1 DFQATT, CDR2 SNEGSKA (reference sequence). CDR3 in DNA: TGCAGCTTAAGACAGGGCTACGAGCAGTACTTC. As protein: CSLRQGYEQYF.

V usage is TRBV5-4 and J usage is TRBJ2-3; 16 bases agree with TRBD2. The CDR3 has 17 residues. The V and J ends lost 5 bases and 4 bases, in that order; junction bases with no gene match: 7. Germline V gene sequence: CDR1 SGHNT, CDR2 YYREEE (reference sequence). The CDR3 region has the DNA TGTGCCAGCAGGGGACTAGCGGGGGGGAGGAGCGCAGATACGCAGTATTTT. Amino acid sequence: CASRGLAGGRSADTQYF. Full variable domain (remainder filled in from reference TRBV5-4 and TRBJ2-3): ETGVTQSPTHLIKTRGQQVTLRCSSQSGHNTVSWYQQALGQGPQFIFQYYREEENGRGNFPPRFSGLQFPNYSSELNVNALELDDSALYLCASRGLAGGRSADTQYFGPGTRLTVL.

CDR3 loop: CASSSGTGASGANVLTF. In DNA, the CDR3 is TGTGCCAGCAGCTCCGGGACAGGGGCGTCTGGGGCCAACGTCCTGACTTTC. The chain employs TRBV5-8 and TRBJ2-6; TRBD1 matches 10 bases. The CDR3 loop spans 17 amino acids. Germline V gives CDR1 SGHTS, CDR2 YDEGEE. V lost 3 bases to trimming and J lost 1 base; unmatched junction nucleotides: 4. Together with reference TRBV5-8 and TRBJ2-6, the CDR3 gives the full variable domain: EAGVTQSPTHLIKTRGQQATLRCSPISGHTSVYWYQQALGLGLQFLLWYDEGEERNRGNFPPRFSGRQFPNYSSELNVNALELEDSALYLCASSSGTGASGANVLTFGAGSRLTVL.

This clone was seen only once. The chain links TRBV5-6 to TRBJ2-3; the D gene is possibly TRBD2 (6 bases). Germline-derived CDR1 and CDR2 are SGHDT and YYEEEE. Trimming removed 5 bases from V and 0 bases from J, with 13 bases in between. The CDR3 runs 15 residues. This CDR3 reads CASRRLAFSTDTQYF. CDR3 in DNA: TGTGCCAGCAGGCGCCTAGCGTTTAGCACAGATACGCAGTATTTT.

The DNA of the CDR3 is TGCAGTGCTAGAGGACAAACGGATCAGTTCTTC. It specifies CSARGQTDQFF. This rearrangement joins TRBV20-1 to TRBJ2-1; D remains unclear. CDR1 and CDR2 from the germline V gene are DFQATT and SNEGSKA (reference sequence). The ends were cut back, 1 base at V and 13 bases at J, with 11 bases in the middle. This CDR3 has 11 residues.

This clone appeared once. V gene TRBV30 combines with J gene TRBJ1-4; D unclear. The CDR3 is 15 residues long. The V and J ends lost 4 bases and 7 bases respectively, with 19 bases between them. Germline lookup yields CDR1 GTSNPN and CDR2 SVGIG (reference sequence). CDR3 residues: CAWTSLGSLGEKLFF. CDR3 bases: TGTGCCTGGACCTCTTTGGGCAGTCTTGGTGAAAAACTGTTTTTT.

This clone was counted a single time. The rearrangement joins TRBV7-2 to TRBJ1-2; 7 positions agree with TRBD1. Germline loops: CDR1 SGHTA, CDR2 FQGNSA. V was pared by 5 bases and J by 4 bases, with 7 bases of the junction left unmatched. There are 14 residues in the CDR3. DNA for the CDR3: TGTGCCAGCAGCCCTGACGGGACAGTCTATGGCTACACCTTC. It encodes CASSPDGTVYGYTF.

The genes are TRBV6-1 and TRBJ1-2; 7 bases map to TRBD1. This CDR3 has 15 residues. Germline V lookup: CDR1 MNHNS, CDR2 SASEGT. Losses at the gene ends were 2 bases for V and 4 bases for J; bases not matched to a gene: 7. The CDR3 DNA reads TGTGCCAGCAGTGAATCGACAGGGCTTGTCTATGGCTACACCTTC. Protein sequence: CASSESTGLVYGYTF.

This clone has a single count. This sequence joins TRBV27 and TRBJ1-5; D may be TRBD1 (6 bases). This CDR3 contains 14 residues. Trimming took 5 bases from V and 1 from J, leaving 9 bases between them. Germline loops: CDR1 MNHEY, CDR2 SMNVEV (reference sequence). This chain's CDR3 is CASSQQGSNQPQHF. Here the CDR3 DNA reads TGTGCCAGCAGTCAACAGGGAAGCAATCAGCCCCAGCATTTT.

This clone was recorded only once. V usage is TRBV19 and J usage is TRBJ2-2; 11 bases align to TRBD2. The CDR3 sequence is 19 residues long. The ends lost 10 bases at V and 1 base at J; junction bases unmatched: 17. Germline assignment: CDR1 LNHDA and CDR2 SQIVND (reference sequence). The CDR3 DNA reads as TGTGCCACCATGCCTTGGTCGACTAGCGGGGTTGGGAACACCGGGGAGCTGTTTTTT. Protein sequence: CATMPWSTSGVGNTGELFF.

The chain carries TRBV2 and TRBJ2-5, with D tentatively TRBD1 (5 bases). V gave up 6 bases and J gave up 5 bases, with 10 bases separating them. The CDR3 spans 12 residues. Germline V gene lookup returns CDR1 SNHLY and CDR2 FYNNEI. CDR3 bases: TGTGCCAGCAGGGGGCTTAACGAGACCCAGTACTTC. Translation: CASRGLNETQYF.

The chain carries TRBV15 and TRBJ2-2; 9 positions agree with TRBD1. Losses at the gene ends were 4 bases for V and 1 base for J; bases not matched to a gene: 10. Per germline, CDR1 LNHNV and CDR2 YYDKDF (reference sequence). This CDR3 comprises 18 residues. The DNA for the CDR3 is TGTGCCACCAGCATTCCCCGGGACAGGGAGAAGAACACCGGGGAGCTGTTTTTT. Residues: CATSIPRDREKNTGELFF.

This sequence joins TRBV9 and TRBJ1-3, with D possibly TRBD1 on 5 matching bases. Germline CDR1 and CDR2: SGDLS and YYNGEE. The V end lost 0 bases, the J end lost 0 bases, and 10 bases lay between the germline ends. This CDR3 is 16 amino acids long. The CDR3, as DNA: TGTGCCAGCAGCGTAGGGGGGACTGGCTCTGGAAACACCATATATTTT. Translating it yields CASSVGGTGSGNTIYF.

The chain joins TRBV5-4 to TRBJ2-1, with D perhaps TRBD1 (5 bases). The germline gives CDR1 SGHNT, CDR2 YYREEE (reference sequence). This CDR3 contains 14 residues. Trimming cost V 2 bases and J 8 bases, with 14 bases left between them. As DNA, the CDR3 is TGTGCCAGCAGCTTTAAGGGGCGGTATGATGAGCAGTTCTTC. It is translated as CASSFKGRYDEQFF.